These T cell receptor beta chains were read from a single sample in a study of tumor-infiltrating lymphocytes in primary liver carcinoma. Via MiXCR, TCRdb re-called the multiplex PCR reads, giving one row per CDR3 protein. The sample shows fewer than 85,000 distinct CDR3 sequences, roughly 71% of them seen only once. Specimen: tumor-adjacent normal liver tissue. Receptors originate from a man in his forties with primary liver carcinoma and hepatitis B virus infection. Each CDR3 is given with its conserved first and last residue. The order of the fields is V gene, D gene, clone size, J gene, CDR3 DNA, CDR3 protein. D genes are given only for firm matches. Clone size is stated in some rows and not others, as once, few, many or a class when expanded.

v_gene: TRBV6-6
d_gene: NA
abundance: once
j_gene: TRBJ2-1
CDR3nt: TGTGTCGGCAGTTTGGGCCTGTACAATGAGCAGTTCTTC
CDR3aa: CVGSLGLYNEQFF

v_gene: TRBV6-5
d_gene: TRBD2
abundance: many
j_gene: TRBJ2-5
CDR3nt: TGTGCCACCCTCGGACTAGCGGGAGGCACCCTCCAAGAGACCCAGTACTTC
CDR3aa: CATLGLAGGTLQETQYF

v_gene: TRBV18
d_gene: NA
abundance: NA
j_gene: TRBJ2-5
CDR3nt: TGTGCCAGCTCACCAGGACGGGAAGACCAATACTTC
CDR3aa: CASSPGREDQYF

v_gene: TRBV12-3/TRBV12-4
d_gene: NA
abundance: few
j_gene: TRBJ2-7
CDR3nt: TGTGCCAGTAGTAGGGCAGAGGGCCTTTACGAGCAGTACTTC
CDR3aa: CASSRAEGLYEQYF

v_gene: TRBV29-1
d_gene: NA
abundance: few
j_gene: TRBJ2-5
CDR3nt: TGCAGCTGTATGGACATTGGAGAGACCCAGTACTTC
CDR3aa: CSCMDIGETQYF

v_gene: TRBV29-1
d_gene: TRBD2
abundance: NA
j_gene: TRBJ2-7
CDR3nt: TGCAGGGCTGTGGGACTAGCGGGGGTCTACGAGCAGTACTTC
CDR3aa: CRAVGLAGVYEQYF

v_gene: TRBV5-1
d_gene: TRBD1
abundance: NA
j_gene: TRBJ2-3
CDR3nt: TGCGCCAGCAGCCTCGGACAGGGCCTCCGCAAAACAAGAGATACGCAGTATTTT
CDR3aa: CASSLGQGLRKTRDTQYF

v_gene: TRBV28
d_gene: TRBD1
abundance: NA
j_gene: TRBJ2-3
CDR3nt: TGTGCAAGCAGTTTAGGGGGCAATACGCAGTGTTTT
CDR3aa: CASSLGGNTQCF

v_gene: TRBV7-9
d_gene: TRBD2
abundance: NA
j_gene: TRBJ2-4
CDR3nt: TGTGCCAGCAGCTCGCCAGGACTAGCGGGAAAGAACATTCGGTACTTC
CDR3aa: CASSSPGLAGKNIRYF

v_gene: TRBV6-1
d_gene: NA
abundance: once
j_gene: TRBJ1-5
CDR3nt: TGTGCCAGCGGTGAAGGGGTCGGGGGGAGACAGCACCAGCACTTT
CDR3aa: CASGEGVGGRQHQHF

v_gene: TRBV29-1
d_gene: NA
abundance: NA
j_gene: TRBJ2-2
CDR3nt: TGCAGCGTTAAAGGACAGTGGTCCGGGGAGCTGCTTTTT
CDR3aa: CSVKGQWSGELLF

v_gene: TRBV5-4
d_gene: NA
abundance: NA
j_gene: TRBJ2-1
CDR3nt: TGTACCAGCAGCCTCGCGGGCAGCTACAATGAGCAGTTCTTC
CDR3aa: CTSSLAGSYNEQFF

v_gene: TRBV11-2
d_gene: TRBD2
abundance: NA
j_gene: TRBJ2-2
CDR3nt: TGTGCCAGCAGGGGACCGGGACTAAGCACCGGGGAGCTGTTTTTT
CDR3aa: CASRGPGLSTGELFF

v_gene: TRBV6-6
d_gene: NA
abundance: NA
j_gene: TRBJ2-3
CDR3nt: TGTGCCAGCACCGACTTGGGGGGGGGCACAGATACTCAGTATTTT
CDR3aa: CASTDLGGGTDTQYF

v_gene: TRBV12-3/TRBV12-4
d_gene: NA
abundance: NA
j_gene: TRBJ2-1
CDR3nt: TGTGCTAGCAGTTGGGGCAGGGAGATCAATGAGCAGTTCTTC
CDR3aa: CASSWGREINEQFF

v_gene: TRBV11-2
d_gene: TRBD2
abundance: NA
j_gene: TRBJ2-5
CDR3nt: TGTGCCAGCAGCTTCCGACTAGCGGGAGGGTCGGAGACCCAGTACTTC
CDR3aa: CASSFRLAGGSETQYF

v_gene: TRBV12-3/TRBV12-4
d_gene: NA
abundance: NA
j_gene: TRBJ2-4
CDR3nt: TGTGCCAGCATTTTGTCCCAAAATATTGAGTACTTC
CDR3aa: CASILSQNIEYF

v_gene: TRBV30
d_gene: TRBD1
abundance: many
j_gene: TRBJ2-2
CDR3nt: TGTGCCTGGAGTCATCGGGACAGGGTAACCGGGGAGCTGTTTTTT
CDR3aa: CAWSHRDRVTGELFF

v_gene: TRBV4-2
d_gene: NA
abundance: NA
j_gene: TRBJ2-5
CDR3nt: TGTACCAGCAGACAAGAGGCCCACCCAGCAGCAGAGACCCAGTACTTC
CDR3aa: CTSRQEAHPAAETQYF

v_gene: TRBV23-1
d_gene: NA
abundance: NA
j_gene: TRBJ2-2
CDR3nt: TGCGCCAGCAGTCACGGCGTTCAGAGAAACACCGGGGAGTTGTTTTTT
CDR3aa: CASSHGVQRNTGELFF

v_gene: TRBV11-2
d_gene: NA
abundance: NA
j_gene: TRBJ2-1
CDR3nt: TGCGCCAGCAGCTTAGAACTCCAAGTGGGAATGAATGAGCAGTTCTTC
CDR3aa: CASSLELQVGMNEQFF

v_gene: TRBV29-1
d_gene: NA
abundance: NA
j_gene: TRBJ1-1
CDR3nt: TGCAGCGTGGTAACAGCTAACACTGAAACTTTCTTT
CDR3aa: CSVVTANTETFF

v_gene: TRBV29-1
d_gene: NA
abundance: many
j_gene: TRBJ2-2
CDR3nt: TGCAGCGTTGAAGGTCGGGGCGGGGAGCTGTTTTTT
CDR3aa: CSVEGRGGELFF

v_gene: TRBV6-5
d_gene: NA
abundance: NA
j_gene: TRBJ2-7
CDR3nt: TGTGCCTGCAGTTACTCGGGGGAGGGGGGGTACGAGCAGTACTTC
CDR3aa: CACSYSGEGGYEQYF

v_gene: TRBV10-3
d_gene: NA
abundance: NA
j_gene: TRBJ2-1
CDR3nt: TGTACCATTAGTGAAGCCGGGCATGAGCAGTTCTTC
CDR3aa: CTISEAGHEQFF

v_gene: TRBV11-2
d_gene: NA
abundance: NA
j_gene: TRBJ2-3
CDR3nt: TGTGCCAGCAGCATTCATATCCGGAGTACAGATACGCAGTATTTT
CDR3aa: CASSIHIRSTDTQYF

v_gene: TRBV7-9
d_gene: TRBD2
abundance: NA
j_gene: TRBJ2-2
CDR3nt: TGTGCCTGCAGCCCAGCGGGAGGTGGCTCTAACACCGGGGAGCTGTTTTTT
CDR3aa: CACSPAGGGSNTGELFF

v_gene: TRBV6-2/TRBV6-3
d_gene: TRBD2
abundance: NA
j_gene: TRBJ2-7
CDR3nt: TGCGCCAGCAGCCGGCGGACTAGCGGGCACTACAAGCAGCACTTC
CDR3aa: CASSRRTSGHYKQHF

v_gene: TRBV14
d_gene: NA
abundance: many
j_gene: TRBJ1-1
CDR3nt: TGTGCCAGCAGCTTCCAAGTGAACACTGAAGCTTTCTTT
CDR3aa: CASSFQVNTEAFF

v_gene: TRBV11-2
d_gene: NA
abundance: NA
j_gene: TRBJ1-5
CDR3nt: TGTGCCGGCAGCCCGGACATGGGTAGTAATCAGCCCCAGCATTTT
CDR3aa: CAGSPDMGSNQPQHF

v_gene: TRBV7-9
d_gene: NA
abundance: NA
j_gene: TRBJ2-5
CDR3nt: TGTGCAAGCAACAAGGAGGGCGAGACCCAGTACTTC
CDR3aa: CASNKEGETQYF

v_gene: TRBV6-1
d_gene: TRBD2
abundance: NA
j_gene: TRBJ2-3
CDR3nt: TGTGCCAGCAGTGAACTAGCGGCTAGCATAGATACGCAGTATTTT
CDR3aa: CASSELAASIDTQYF

v_gene: TRBV20-1
d_gene: TRBD2
abundance: few
j_gene: TRBJ2-5
CDR3nt: TGCAGTGCTTTCCTAGCGGGATCCACCGCAGGGCCTCAAGAGACCCAGTACTTC
CDR3aa: CSAFLAGSTAGPQETQYF

v_gene: TRBV11-1
d_gene: NA
abundance: NA
j_gene: TRBJ2-3
CDR3nt: TGTGTCAGCAGAGGAGGTGGGGGTTTGACAGATACGCAGTATTTT
CDR3aa: CVSRGGGGLTDTQYF

v_gene: TRBV11-2
d_gene: TRBD1
abundance: many
j_gene: TRBJ2-3
CDR3nt: TGTGCCAGCAGCTTCCGGACAGGGAGCCGTCAAGATACGCAGTATTTT
CDR3aa: CASSFRTGSRQDTQYF

v_gene: TRBV6-1
d_gene: NA
abundance: NA
j_gene: TRBJ2-6
CDR3nt: TGTGCCAGCGGTCCGGCGGGCCTAGACTCAGGGGCCAACGTCCTGACTTTC
CDR3aa: CASGPAGLDSGANVLTF

v_gene: TRBV2
d_gene: NA
abundance: few
j_gene: TRBJ1-4
CDR3nt: TGTGCCAGCGGTTGGAACAATGAAAAACTGTTTTTT
CDR3aa: CASGWNNEKLFF

v_gene: TRBV6-2/TRBV6-3
d_gene: TRBD1
abundance: NA
j_gene: TRBJ2-6
CDR3nt: TGTGACAGCACCAGGGACAGTGGCTCTGGGGCCAACGTCCTGACTTTT
CDR3aa: CDSTRDSGSGANVLTF

v_gene: TRBV5-1
d_gene: TRBD1
abundance: NA
j_gene: TRBJ2-7
CDR3nt: TGCACCAGCAGCACTGCCCCGGGACAGGGTAGGAACTACGAGCAGTACTTC
CDR3aa: CTSSTAPGQGRNYEQYF

v_gene: TRBV6-1
d_gene: NA
abundance: NA
j_gene: TRBJ2-2
CDR3nt: TGTGCAAGCAGTAAAGCATTACAGGAGAACACCGGGGAACTGTTTTTT
CDR3aa: CASSKALQENTGELFF

v_gene: TRBV6-5
d_gene: NA
abundance: NA
j_gene: TRBJ2-7
CDR3nt: TGTGCCAGGAAGCCCGGACAGACAGCATCCTTTTACGAGCAGTACTTC
CDR3aa: CARKPGQTASFYEQYF

v_gene: TRBV11-1
d_gene: NA
abundance: medium-sized
j_gene: TRBJ2-1
CDR3nt: TGTGCCAGCAGCTTAGCGGGAGAAATCTACAATGAGCAGTTCTTC
CDR3aa: CASSLAGEIYNEQFF

v_gene: TRBV4-2
d_gene: NA
abundance: once
j_gene: TRBJ2-7
CDR3nt: TGTGCCAGCAGCCAAGAAACAGCAGTCTACGAGCAGTGTTTC
CDR3aa: CASSQETAVYEQCF

v_gene: TRBV5-1
d_gene: TRBD1
abundance: many
j_gene: TRBJ2-7
CDR3nt: TGCGCCAGCAGCGCCGGGACAGGGCGCGAGCAGTACTTC
CDR3aa: CASSAGTGREQYF

v_gene: TRBV29-1
d_gene: TRBD2
abundance: NA
j_gene: TRBJ2-2
CDR3nt: TGCAGCGCTGGGACTAGCGCGGCGAACACCGGGGAGCCGTTTTTT
CDR3aa: CSAGTSAANTGEPFF

v_gene: TRBV6-1
d_gene: NA
abundance: once
j_gene: TRBJ2-2
CDR3nt: TGTGCCAGCAACCCCCGGGGGACAATAGAGGATCTGTTTTTT
CDR3aa: CASNPRGTIEDLFF

v_gene: TRBV6-1
d_gene: TRBD2
abundance: few
j_gene: TRBJ2-7
CDR3nt: TGTGCCATCAGTGAAGGACTAGCGAGCGGGAGGACGTACAGCGAGCAGTACTTC
CDR3aa: CAISEGLASGRTYSEQYF

v_gene: TRBV14
d_gene: NA
abundance: many
j_gene: TRBJ2-7
CDR3nt: TGTGCCAGCAGCCGAGAGGATTACGAGCAGTACTTC
CDR3aa: CASSREDYEQYF

v_gene: TRBV5-1
d_gene: TRBD2
abundance: NA
j_gene: TRBJ2-1
CDR3nt: TGCGCCAACAGTCCGCGGACTAGCGGGAGTCTTACAAGGCAGTTCTTC
CDR3aa: CANSPRTSGSLTRQFF